Sequencing of this TCR beta chain was carried out in a study of blood T cell repertoires in COVID-19. In the study overall: T cells, B-cell-depleted T cells, or PBMCs supplied cDNA or gDNA.

Under the authors' procedure: Estimates of nucleated cell counts were drawn from the amplification of reference gene primers. Repertoires were generated with immunoSEQ multiplex PCR, while TCRdb's copy carries only in-frame clones and drops some. The V and J calls and clone size are taken from that table; D and trimming were inferred from the DNA. This table holds about 520,000 clones, approximately 85% found once. Sequencing used peripheral blood. This sequence was found in a human donor in a cohort sampled during active COVID-19.

The CDR3 spells CASSLGDRGPENTIYF. The CDR3 DNA follows: TGTGCCAGCAGTTTGGGGGACAGGGGGCCGGAAAACACCATATATTTT. V and J are TRBV28 and TRBJ1-3; 12 nucleotides line up with TRBD1. V trimming: 3 bases; J trimming: 6 bases; junction bases outside the gene matches: 6. The CDR3 runs to 16 residues. CDR1 MDHEN and CDR2 SYDVKM come from the germline V gene.